Shown below are 10 T cell receptor beta chains from a single sample sequenced in a study of low-dose radiotherapy and immunotherapy resistance in tumors. Both TCRalpha and TCRbeta chains were reverse transcribed with V-gene-specific primers. TCR amplification ran 20 PCR cycles using constant-region and V-primer adapter primers. TCRdb re-called the reads with MiXCR, one entry per CDR3 protein. The table shows 64,000 or so distinct CDR3 sequences, with about 26% occurring only once. Time point noted: before trial treatment. Here the sequenced sample was PBMCs, taken before treatment. Receptor source: a male donor with rectosigmoid adenocarcinoma.

This clonotype was found many times. The CDR3 DNA reads as TGCAGTGCTAGAGGCAACAGGGAGAATTCACCCCTCCACTTT. Its protein product is CSARGNRENSPLHF. The genes are TRBV20-1 and TRBJ1-6, with TRBD1 as a possible D gene (6 bases). The V end was cut by 1 base, the J end by 7 bases, with 11 bases between. This CDR3 spans 14 amino acids. Germline lookup yields CDR1 DFQATT and CDR2 SNEGSKA (reference sequence).

This clonotype was seen at least ten times. A junction boundary mismatches the germline segment, possibly from a read error. The V gene is TRBV7-2, the J gene TRBJ2-2, with TRBD1 matching 7 bases. The germline V gene encodes CDR1 SGHTA and CDR2 FQGNSA. This CDR3 spans 15 amino acids. CDR3 in amino acids: CASRLGTANTGELFF. CDR3 nucleotides: TGTGCCAGCAGGTTAGGGACAGCGAACACCGGGGAGCTGTTTTTT. Based on the CDR3 plus reference TRBV7-2 and TRBJ2-2, the full variable domain is GAGVSQSPSNKVTEKGKDVELRCDPISGHTALYWYRQSLGQGLEFLIYFQGNSAPDKSGLPSDRFSAERTGGSVSTLTIQRTQQEDSAVYLCASRLGTANTGELFFGEGSRLTVL.

This chain joins TRBV27 and TRBJ2-1, with 9 positions matching TRBD2. The CDR3 is 21 amino acids. V lost 2 bases to trimming and J lost 0 bases; unmatched junction nucleotides: 17. The germline CDR1 and CDR2 sequences are MNHEY and SMNVEV (reference sequence). The CDR3 sequence is CASSLLPARVAGESSYNEQFF. The CDR3 DNA is TGTGCCAGCAGTTTACTGCCGGCCAGGGTAGCGGGAGAGTCCTCCTACAATGAGCAGTTCTTC.

This clonotype was recorded at least ten times. The chain employs TRBV28 and TRBJ2-7; D remains unclear. CDR3 length: 11 amino acids. Deletions cut 2 bases from V and 5 bases from J, with 4 bases between. In germline, CDR1 is MDHEN, CDR2 SYDVKM. CDR3 sequence: CASSLLDEQYF. The DNA of the CDR3 is TGTGCCAGCAGTTTACTGGACGAGCAGTACTTC.

A remark on this clonotype: This likely traces to a read error, being one base from a far larger clone. The chain recombines TRBV4-3 with TRBJ2-7; the D gene is possibly TRBD1 (5 bases). Germline V gene data show CDR1 as LGHNA and CDR2 as YSLEER. This CDR3 region has 15 residues. V lost 2 bases and J lost 6, with 17 bases in between. The CDR3 sequence is CASSQNRRATCEQYF. The CDR3 DNA reads as TGCGCCAGCAGCCAAAACAGGAGAGCAACCTGCGAGCAGTACTTC.

The CDR3 reads CAWSVPGTSSYEQYF. The CDR3 nucleotides are TGTGCCTGGAGTGTACCCGGGACATCATCCTACGAGCAGTACTTC. This chain joins TRBV30 and TRBJ2-7; D may be TRBD1 (6 bases). The CDR3 sequence is 15 residues long. Trimming pared 0 bases from V and 1 base from J, leaving 13 bases between. The germline V gene encodes CDR1 GTSNPN and CDR2 SVGIG (reference sequence).

With respect to this clonotype: A single base is all that separates this from a far larger clone, so a read error is likely. V is TRBV28 and J is TRBJ2-5; 11 nucleotides line up with TRBD2. From germline, CDR1 is MDHEN and CDR2 SYDVKM. The CDR3 is made up of 16 amino acids. Losses at the gene ends were 3 bases for V and 11 bases for J; bases not matched to a gene: 14. CDR3 sequence reads: CASSLPRPSGRNEQYF. As DNA, the CDR3 is TGTGCCAGCAGTTTGCCTCGGCCTAGCGGGAGGAATGAGCAGTACTTC.

This chain connects TRBV6-6 to TRBJ1-2; possibly TRBD1 for D (5 bases). This CDR3 region has 13 residues. CDR1 and CDR2 (germline): MNHNY, SVGAGI (reference sequence). Trimming took 6 bases from V and 8 from J, leaving 16 bases between them. Here the CDR3 reads CASRPDSWFGYTF. Here the CDR3 DNA reads TGTGCCAGCAGGCCCGACAGTTGGTTCGGCTACACCTTC.

Worth noting for this clonotype: This is likely an artifact of a read error, given a far larger clone one base away. The chain carries TRBV5-1 and TRBJ2-1; a possible D gene is TRBD1 (6 bases). CDR1 and CDR2 from the germline V gene are SGHRS and YFSETQ. CDR3 size: 14 residues. V lost 0 bases to trimming and J lost 10 bases, with 14 bases between them. The CDR3, as DNA: TGCGCCAGCAGCTTGGCGCAGGGGCCCTACGAGCAGTTCTTC. Translating it yields CASSLAQGPYEQFF.

This clonotype was recorded many times. The chain links TRBV19 to TRBJ1-5; 9 nucleotides agree with TRBD1. From germline, CDR1 is LNHDA and CDR2 SQIVND (reference sequence). The CDR3 is 14 amino acids. V shed 4 bases and J 5 bases; nucleotides not matched to a gene: 3. CDR3 residues: CASSTWTGDQPQHF. The CDR3 DNA is TGTGCCAGTAGTACCTGGACAGGGGATCAGCCCCAGCATTTT. The full variable domain, in which reference TRBV19 and TRBJ1-5 provide the parts outside the CDR3, is DGGITQSPKYLFRKEGQNVTLSCEQNLNHDAMYWYRQDPGQGLRLIYYSQIVNDFQKGDIAEGYSVSREKKESFPLTVTSAQKNPTAFYLCASSTWTGDQPQHFGDGTRLSIL.